The rows below give T cell receptor beta chains drawn from one sample of a study of shared clonotypes between healthy human individuals. The repertoire was sequenced with immunoSEQ multiplex PCR; TCRdb's copy has only in-frame clones and lacks some. The repertoire includes fewer than 400,000 clones, 74% of them detected once, and about 9.4% sits in the top ten. Sequencing used memory CD4+ T cells sorted from blood. The receptors derive from a man aged 25-45 years in good health. Each CDR3 is given with its conserved first and last residue. D genes are given only for firm matches.

>TRBV14|-|TRBJ2-7
CASRDTRAYEQYF
>TRBV6-6|-|TRBJ2-6
CASSFPQVSGANVLTF
>TRBV28|TRBD2|TRBJ2-4
CATAGGGNIQYF
>TRBV5-1|-|TRBJ2-7
CASSLEVSYEQYF
>TRBV7-9|-|TRBJ1-1
CASSLGRAFF
>TRBV6-5|-|TRBJ1-1
CASSYRTAGLNTEAFF
>TRBV7-8|TRBD2|TRBJ2-1
CASSLRRELTYNEQFF
>TRBV7-8|-|TRBJ2-6
CASSPGTYSGANVLTF
>TRBV9|TRBD2|TRBJ2-1
CASSVATSGRPYNEQFF
>TRBV7-2|TRBD1|TRBJ1-2
CASSPRQGPGDGYTF
>TRBV5-6|-|TRBJ2-6
CASSLVDGANVLTF
>TRBV6-5|TRBD2|TRBJ2-7
CASSPASGSLYEQYF
>TRBV27|TRBD2|TRBJ2-3
CASRTSGTGDTQYF
>TRBV28|-|TRBJ1-1
CASRRHVLEAFF
>TRBV6-4|-|TRBJ2-3
CASSVSGGADTQYF
>TRBV28|TRBD2|TRBJ2-7
CASSFGLALYEQYF
>TRBV9|-|TRBJ2-7
CASSPGAGYEQYF
>TRBV28|-|TRBJ2-5
CASSFHGPGETQYF
>TRBV6-5|-|TRBJ2-7
CASSYDIVVGEQYF
>TRBV18|-|TRBJ2-1
CASSKGLSSYNEQFF
>TRBV6-1|TRBD2|TRBJ2-7
CASTLGLAGYEQYF
>TRBV11-2|-|TRBJ2-2
CASSGGGTVNTGELFF
>TRBV18|-|TRBJ2-3
CASSPFGPGAHRSSTDTQYF
>TRBV7-9|TRBD1|TRBJ1-2
CASSPAEGTGYGYTF
>TRBV7-2|-|TRBJ2-7
CASSLVDRSDEQYF
>TRBV2|-|TRBJ2-2
CASSERAGTNTGELFF
>TRBV29-1|TRBD2|TRBJ2-1
CSVDRMVAGKYNEQFF
>TRBV10-2|TRBD2|TRBJ2-3
CASKADSGSVRSTDTQYF
>TRBV7-8|-|TRBJ1-1
CASSSREGNTEAFF